A single sample is the source of the 6 T cell receptor beta chains below, sequenced in a study of vaccination and CD4 T cells after COVID-19. This sample's treatment: roughly 10-day PBMC culture with coronavirus spike peptide pools or control peptides (ViraFEST assay). Antigen specificity for these receptors is unknown. The Oncomine TCR Beta short-read assay was applied to DNA of cultured CD4+ T cells. Via MiXCR, TCRdb re-called the PCR reads, giving one row per CDR3 protein. The repertoire holds about 10,000 distinct CDR3 sequences, around 50% seen once, with 10% in the top ten. Sequenced input: CD4+ T cells from blood, cultured in vitro. These receptors came from a human donor who had recovered from COVID-19.

This clonotype was counted only a few times. The rearrangement uses TRBV20-1 and TRBJ2-5; D gene uncertain. The CDR3 is 13 amino acids. Between the trimmed V and J ends, which lost 3 bases and 1 base, there was a span of 9 bases. Germline V CDR1 and CDR2: DFQATT, SNEGSKA (reference sequence). The CDR3 here is CSARRTIQETQYF. In DNA, the CDR3 is TGCAGTGCTAGGCGGACCATCCAAGAGACCCAGTACTTC.

This clonotype was found once. The J gene is TRBJ2-7, the V gene TRBV6-4; 9 bases fit TRBD1. Unmatched junction bases numbered 7, after V lost 11 bases and J lost 5 bases. The CDR3 extends over 12 amino acids. CDR1 and CDR2 from the germline V gene are MRHNA and SNTAGT. The CDR3 DNA follows: TGTGCCGGGAAAAGGACAGGGGACGAGCAGTACTTC. This codes for CAGKRTGDEQYF.

The chain carries TRBV6-4 and TRBJ2-3, with D perhaps TRBD2 (5 bases). The V gene lost 5 bases and the J gene lost 0 bases, with 12 bases spanning the gap. The CDR3 length is 15 residues. Germline values: CDR1 MRHNA, CDR2 SNTAGT. Here the CDR3 DNA reads TGTGCCAGCAGTACAAGCGGTTCTAGCACAGATACGCAGTATTTT. It codes for CASSTSGSSTDTQYF.

This chain links TRBV21-1 with TRBJ2-1; TRBD2 is taken as the D call from the table, unchecked against the DNA. TRBV21-1 is assigned pseudogene status. This CDR3 has 16 amino acids. Written as DNA, the CDR3 is TGTGCCAGCAGCGGACGGACTAGAGGGGAGGGGAATGAGCAGTTCTTC. It translates to CASSGRTRGEGNEQFF.

This chain joins TRBV12-3 or TRBV12-4 and TRBJ1-1; D ambiguous. V was pared by 5 bases and J by 4 bases, with 14 bases between. The length of the CDR3 is 14 residues. The CDR3, as DNA: TGTGCCAGCAGTCTCCTAGATGCGGCCACTGAAGCTTTCTTT. Amino acids: CASSLLDAATEAFF.

The chain links TRBV6-1 to TRBJ1-5; D is unresolved. The CDR3 consists of 13 residues. Germline V CDR1 and CDR2: MNHNS, SASEGT. Trimming removed 8 bases at V and 0 bases at J, with 8 bases between. The DNA for the CDR3 is TGTGCCAGCCTGGGCCATAGCAATCAGCCCCAGCATTTT. It translates to CASLGHSNQPQHF.